This section outlines one TCR beta chain sequence together with its context. Its antigen is currently not known. The record has no base qualities; no much larger clone is one base away. The sample comes from a study of the immune and genomic landscape of osteosarcoma (dated by TCRdb to 2020 to 2021). About the full investigation: The overall cohort was composed of roughly 50 pediatric and adult patients with high-grade osteosarcoma, and a median age at diagnosis of 25 to 30 years (range roughly 5-90) was recorded. Poor-risk disease was overrepresented in the cohort, as 73% of patients had an unfavorable pathologic response to standard therapy and 60% to 70% had died. Patients in the overall cohort were approximately 63% male, and roughly 77% presented with localized disease at diagnosis. The study profiled osteosarcoma specimens with whole genome, RNA and T-cell receptor sequencing plus immunohistochemistry and reverse phase protein arrays to define immunogenic potential. The osteosarcoma immunogenomic landscape was characterized by integrating TCR sequencing results with transcriptome, protein array and immunostaining data. The study aimed to explain the limited clinical activity of immune checkpoint inhibitors in osteosarcoma. A couple of samples from the same tumor site were contributed by each of a few patients.

What the research found in general, with its limitations: Overall, productive TCR clonality was low, with an average of 0.09 and a maximum of 0.3, which suggests limited T-cell clonal expansion. Because osteosarcoma is rare and all possible samples were collected, sample size was not determined by any statistical method. TCR productive clonality was higher in the immune-hot C3 cluster than the cold C1 cluster but still low overall. In five cases, a single hyperexpanded clone dominated the repertoire, and each of these five cases had fewer than 100 T-cell clonotypes. Alongside the frozen tumor specimens, matched blood was collected from only two patients. The clonality benchmarks were taken from external normal skin and healthy peripheral blood data instead of from matched normal tissue.

V was cut back by 5 bases and J by 3 bases, leaving a gap of 17 bases between them. Taken from the germline V gene (reference sequence), the CDR1 and CDR2 loops are MNHEY and SMNVEV. From cysteine to phenylalanine, the CDR3 is 15 amino acids long. The DNA shown is the 45-base CDR3, in frame from base 1. The specimens were post-treatment primary, local recurrence and metastasis tumors obtained from patients with a poor prognosis. TCR beta chain CDR3 regions were immunosequenced with the ImmunoSEQ Assay (Adaptive Biotechnologies). Concerning the study's data processing: The ImmunoSEQ Analyzer platform was used to export TCRB rearrangements, read counts, read proportions and gene usage. T-cell clonality was computed as 1 minus Pielou's evenness on productive rearrangements. In the clonal space homeostasis analysis, clonotypes were binned as rare, small, medium, large or hyperexpanded (0.01 to 1 of the repertoire). TCR productive clonality was compared across immune clusters C1, C2 and C3 using the Wilcoxon rank sum test. As stored in TCRdb, this immuneACCESS dataset retains in-frame rearrangements with V and J assigned. A fraction of the clones does not appear; measured against another copy, unresolved V genes explain less than half of the discrepancy, and the remainder lacks a known reason. V and J calls and clone size are as listed in that table; D and trimming were resolved from the DNA. Recorded for this sample are under 3,000 clones; 72% of them occurred a single time. About 15% of the sample is held by the ten biggest clonotypes.

This receptor chain uses TRBV27 and TRBJ2-7; the D gene is perhaps TRBD1 or TRBD2, as each covers 5 bases. This TCR came from a man between 18 and 29 years old with osteosarcoma. The age is the age at diagnosis. The sample taken for sequencing was tumor tissue from a local recurrence in the femur. The cell subset or site label, as the study defines it: locally recurrent osteosarcoma tumor. Here is the DNA: TGTGCCAGCAGTCTGAAAGGGACGGCAGTCTACGAGCAGTACTTC. It is translated as CASSLKGTAVYEQYF.